This TCR beta chain was recorded in a study of T cell responses to AZD1222 COVID-19 vaccine. General study points: Unmutated variant regions reportedly attract nearly half of all spike-specific TCRs. At study baseline, merely five or six AZD1222 recipients were seropositive.

Germline assignment: CDR1 SGHRS and CDR2 YFSETQ. CDR3 size: 15 residues. V lost 0 bases, J lost 0 bases, and 9 bases lay in between. Clones were read by immunoSEQ multiplex PCR, and TCRdb kept only the in-frame ones, dropping some. The profile shows about 97,000 clones, more than 75% of them singletons. This clone was counted once. Its target is not known. The clonotype comes from an adult in good health. The chain recombines TRBV5-1 with TRBJ1-2; D not resolved. The starting material was peripheral blood, obtained on day 0 of AZD1222 vaccination. CDR3: CASSLVAGPNYGYTF. The CDR3 DNA sequence: TGCGCCAGCAGCTTGGTCGCGGGTCCTAACTATGGCTACACCTTC.